Listed here are 19 T cell receptor beta chains from one sample, sequenced in a study of blood T cell repertoires in COVID-19. TCRdb's table, derived via immunoSEQ multiplex PCR, lists solely in-frame clones and lacks some. Of about 200,000 clones in the sample, nearly 90% are singletons; the top ten hold approximately 0.64%. The sequencing input was peripheral blood. These TCRs come from a man aged 45-65 years with acute or convalescent COVID-19.

The table lists this clone with a count of one. The CDR3 spells CASRVRTGIQAEGYTF. The CDR3, as DNA: TGCGCCAGCAGGGTACGGACAGGCATTCAGGCAGAAGGCTACACCTTC. The chain recombines TRBV10-1 with TRBJ1-2; the match to TRBD1 covers 7 bases. The germline V gene encodes CDR1 WNHNN and CDR2 SYGVQD (reference sequence). The CDR3 contains 16 residues. V gave up 6 bases and J gave up 8 bases; unmatched junction bases: 18.

Here the CDR3 reads CASSQDSTNEQFF. The DNA of the CDR3 is TGTGCCAGCTCGCAGGATTCGACCAATGAGCAGTTCTTC. This chain connects TRBV18 to TRBJ2-1; D remains unclear. The germline gives CDR1 KGHSH, CDR2 LQKENI. The CDR3 is made up of 13 amino acids. V shed 6 bases and J shed 6 bases, with 12 bases lying between them.

The chain employs TRBV28 and TRBJ1-1; D is possibly TRBD1 (5 bases). Per germline, CDR1 MDHEN and CDR2 SYDVKM. Trimming took off 5 bases at V and 1 base at J, with 8 bases between the two ends. The CDR3 sequence is 13 residues long. The CDR3 spells CASSPTGNTEAFF. The CDR3 DNA is TGTGCCAGCAGTCCCACAGGGAACACTGAAGCTTTCTTT.

The rearrangement links TRBV5-1 to TRBJ2-1; 10 nucleotides agree with TRBD1. V was pared by 4 bases and J by 8 bases, with 9 bases of the junction left unmatched. The CDR3 is made up of 15 amino acids. Germline V gene sequence: CDR1 SGHRS, CDR2 YFSETQ. The CDR3 DNA reads as TGCGCCAGCAGCGACCCGGGACAGGGGAAGTATGAGCAGTTCTTC. Protein: CASSDPGQGKYEQFF.

The chain links TRBV9 to TRBJ2-3; 9 bases are shared with TRBD2. Germline-derived CDR1 and CDR2 are SGDLS and YYNGEE. V was pared by 4 bases and J by 4 bases, with 13 bases of the junction left unmatched. CDR3 length equals 17 residues. The CDR3 is CASSPLWVAGAPDTQYF. DNA for the CDR3: TGTGCCAGCAGCCCCTTATGGGTAGCGGGGGCCCCAGATACGCAGTATTTT.

This chain uses TRBV30 with TRBJ1-6; D not certain. The V and J ends lost 6 bases and 9 bases respectively, with 15 bases between them. This CDR3 has 13 residues. The germline CDR1 and CDR2 sequences are GTSNPN and SVGIG (reference sequence). The CDR3 DNA is TGTGCCTGCAACGGGTGGAGGGCTTCACCCCTCCACTTT. Encoded protein: CACNGWRASPLHF.

This chain links TRBV19 with TRBJ1-2; 9 bases match TRBD1. V was pared by 3 bases and J by 7 bases, with 9 bases of the junction left unmatched. The CDR3 loop spans 15 amino acids. Looked up from germline, CDR1 is LNHDA and CDR2 is SQIVND (reference sequence). The CDR3 DNA is TGTGCCAGTAGTATCGGACAGGGGATGAGGGGTGGCTACACCTTC. Protein sequence: CASSIGQGMRGGYTF.

The chain uses TRBV28 and TRBJ1-1; 8 bases align to TRBD1. This CDR3 has 17 residues. With 4 bases clipped from V and 5 bases from J, the junction kept 15 bases outside the gene matches. Looked up from germline, CDR1 is MDHEN and CDR2 is SYDVKM. The CDR3 sequence is CASSSPTRSRGLTEAFF. In DNA form, the CDR3 reads TGTGCCAGCAGTTCCCCCACACGAAGCAGGGGGCTTACTGAAGCTTTCTTT.

The gene calls are TRBV18 and TRBJ2-1, with D possibly being TRBD1 (5 bases). The CDR3 has 13 residues. The germline V gene has CDR1 KGHSH and CDR2 LQKENI. The V end was cut by 3 bases, the J end by 8 bases, with 11 bases between. The CDR3 sequence: CASSPALGDEQFF. The CDR3 DNA is TGTGCCAGCTCACCCGCCCTAGGGGATGAGCAGTTCTTC.

This clone appeared a single time. The gene calls are TRBV24-1 and TRBJ1-2, with a tentative D call TRBD1 (5 bases). The CDR3 is 12 amino acids. Trimming took off 9 bases at V and 8 bases at J, with 15 bases between the two ends. Germline CDR1 KGHDR, CDR2 SFDVKD. The CDR3 DNA follows: TGTGCCACCTCCTCGGGGGGTAGAGGCTACACCTTC. It encodes CATSSGGRGYTF.

J is TRBJ2-1 and V is TRBV7-9; TRBD1 is a possible D gene (6 bases). From germline, CDR1 is SEHNR and CDR2 FQNEAQ (reference sequence). The CDR3 covers 15 residues. V was clipped by 6 bases and J by 0 bases, with 12 bases between them. The CDR3, as DNA: TGTGCCAGCAGGCCTACAGGGAGCTCCTACAATGAGCAGTTCTTC. Translating gives CASRPTGSSYNEQFF.

The gene calls are TRBV19 and TRBJ2-5; the match to TRBD2 covers 7 bases. CDR3 length: 14 residues. J was trimmed by 2 bases and V by 10 bases; bases with no gene match: 10. CDR1 LNHDA and CDR2 SQIVND come from the germline V gene (reference sequence). CDR3 DNA: TGTGCCACCCGACCCGCGGGGGTACAAGAGACCCAGTACTTC. Translated: CATRPAGVQETQYF.

V gene TRBV7-9 combines with J gene TRBJ2-1; 11 positions agree with TRBD1. The CDR3 is 17 residues long. CDR1 is SEHNR and CDR2 is FQNEAQ in the germline V gene (reference sequence). V dropped 5 bases and J dropped 15; count of bases not matched to a gene: 21. This chain's CDR3 is CASSPGQGATIELSSFF. CDR3 nucleotides: TGTGCCAGCAGCCCAGGACAGGGGGCCACAATCGAACTCTCTTCGTTCTTC. Complete variable domain (other parts from reference TRBV7-9 and TRBJ2-1): DTGVSQNPRHKITKRGQNVTFRCDPISEHNRLYWYRQTLGQGPEFLTYFQNEAQLEKSRLLSDRFSAERPKGSFSTLEIQRTEQGDSAMYLCASSPGQGATIELSSFFGPGTRLTVL.

The rearrangement uses TRBV5-1 and TRBJ2-7; 9 bases are a match to TRBD1. The CDR3 loop spans 14 amino acids. CDR1 is SGHRS and CDR2 is YFSETQ in the germline V gene. V lost 0 bases to trimming and J lost 5 bases; unmatched junction nucleotides: 3. The CDR3 loop is CASSLGGQGNEQYF. The CDR3 bases are TGCGCCAGCAGCTTGGGGGGACAGGGTAACGAGCAGTACTTC.

The rearrangement joins TRBV29-1 to TRBJ2-2; tentatively, D is TRBD2 (6 bases). This CDR3 comprises 14 residues. V was shortened by 4 bases and J by 5 bases, with 14 bases between the two germline ends. Germline V gene sequence: CDR1 SQVTM, CDR2 ANQGSEA. CDR3 residues: CSVAWRGRTGELFF. The CDR3 region has the DNA TGCAGCGTTGCGTGGAGGGGAAGGACCGGGGAGCTGTTTTTT.

The V and J genes are TRBV6-5 and TRBJ1-1; TRBD1 aligns across 8 bases. Germline V lookup: CDR1 MNHEY, CDR2 SVGAGI. With V trimmed by 6 bases and J by 0 bases, 6 bases remained unmatched. The CDR3 totals 15 residues. In DNA, the CDR3 is TGTGCCAGCAGCTCCCGGGACAGGATGAACACTGAAGCTTTCTTT. Translating gives CASSSRDRMNTEAFF.

This chain joins TRBV5-1 and TRBJ1-1; D gene ambiguous. V lost 1 base, J lost 1 base, and 5 bases lay in between. Per germline, CDR1 SGHRS and CDR2 YFSETQ. This CDR3 has 13 amino acids. The CDR3 sequence: CASSLRGNTEAFF. CDR3 nucleotide sequence: TGCGCCAGCAGCTTGCGAGGGAACACTGAAGCTTTCTTT.

The chain's CDR3 is CASSLDRVHYEQYF. In nucleotides, the CDR3 is TGTGCCAGCTCACTGGACAGAGTCCACTACGAGCAGTACTTC. The chain is built from TRBV18 and TRBJ2-7; maybe TRBD1 (6 bases). Germline CDR1 reads KGHSH; CDR2 reads LQKENI. The length of the CDR3 is 14 residues. V dropped 4 bases and J dropped 3 bases, with 13 bases sitting between them.

This clone was detected once. The chain uses TRBV11-2 and TRBJ2-3; D may be TRBD2 (5 bases). This CDR3 comprises 13 residues. V was cut by 3 bases and J by 6 bases, with 10 bases left in between. The germline CDR1 and CDR2 sequences are SGHAT and FQNNGV. CDR3 DNA sequence: TGTGCCAGCAGCTTCCCCGGCGGGGATACGCAGTATTTT. Translation gives CASSFPGGDTQYF.